Presented here are 31 T cell receptor beta chains from one specimen sequenced in a study of T cell repertoires in cytomegalovirus infection. From the reads, TCRdb called clonotypes with MiXCR, one entry per CDR3 protein. The profile shows about 530,000 distinct CDR3 sequences, approximately 26% of them singletons. The source material was PBMCs. These receptor sequences come from a human donor in good health (CMV status not recorded). Some clones in this sample may be carry-over from other donors' samples.

This chain joins TRBV5-4 and TRBJ2-3, with a tentative D call TRBD2 (5 bases). The CDR3 totals 16 residues. V was pared by 4 bases and J by 1 base, with 16 bases between. Germline V gene lookup returns CDR1 SGHNT and CDR2 YYREEE (reference sequence). CDR3 sequence reads: CASSIAQLGGTDTQYF. The CDR3, as DNA: TGTGCCAGCAGCATAGCACAACTGGGAGGCACAGATACGCAGTATTTT.

This clonotype was seen repeatedly, ten times or more. The V and J genes are TRBV7-2 and TRBJ2-1, with D tentatively TRBD1 or TRBD2 (5 bases each). CDR3 length: 14 amino acids. Deletions cut 2 bases from V and 5 bases from J, with 10 bases between. Germline V gene data show CDR1 as SGHTA and CDR2 as FQGNSA. DNA of the CDR3: TGTGCCAGCAGCTTATTGGGGGTCAACAATGAGCAGTTCTTC. Its protein is CASSLLGVNNEQFF.

About this clonotype itself: A much larger clone differs from this one at a single base, so this may be a read error. The chain couples TRBV7-4 to TRBJ1-6; D is undetermined. There are 14 residues in the CDR3. Germline V gene data show CDR1 as SGHVT and CDR2 as SQSDAQ. V lost 5 bases and J lost 10, with 15 bases in between. CDR3 sequence reads: CASSPPGVWSPLHF. Written as DNA, the CDR3 is TGTGCCAGCAGCCCCCCTGGGGTATGGTCACCCCTCCACTTT.

The gene calls are TRBV4-3 and TRBJ2-7, with D unresolved. CDR1 and CDR2 from the germline V gene are LGHNA and YSLEER. V gave up 0 bases and J gave up 2 bases, with 8 bases separating them. The CDR3 runs 14 residues. The CDR3 coding sequence is TGCGCCAGCAGCCAAGACAGCTTAGCCTACGAGCAGTACTTC. As protein: CASSQDSLAYEQYF.

CDR3 region: CASSEGLAGETGELFF. DNA of the CDR3: TGTGCCAGCAGTGAAGGACTAGCGGGAGAAACCGGGGAGCTGTTTTTT. The chain uses TRBV2 and TRBJ2-2, with 12 bases identical to TRBD2. Unmatched junction bases numbered 2, after V lost 1 base and J lost 5 bases. Germline V gene data show CDR1 as SNHLY and CDR2 as FYNNEI. The CDR3 has 16 residues.

This clonotype was counted a few times. This sequence joins TRBV3-1 and TRBJ2-1; 8 bases align to TRBD2. The germline CDR1 and CDR2 sequences are LGHDT and YNNKEL (reference sequence). J lost 7 bases, V lost 0 bases, and 2 bases had no gene match. This CDR3 contains 14 residues. CDR3 DNA sequence: TGTGCCAGCAGCCAAGACCCGGGGGGGAATGAGCAGTTCTTC. Translated: CASSQDPGGNEQFF.

The chain links TRBV6-1 to TRBJ2-7; 9 bases agree with TRBD1. The germline CDR1 and CDR2 sequences are MNHNS and SASEGT. The CDR3 has 14 residues. After removal of 7 bases from V and 4 bases from J, the junction contained 8 bases not matched to a gene. The CDR3 is CASTLVGQGYEQYV. The CDR3 DNA follows: TGTGCCAGCACCTTGGTGGGACAGGGTTACGAGCAGTACGTC.

In this sample, this clonotype turned up a few times. V is TRBV7-9 and J is TRBJ2-1; 8 bases match TRBD1. Per germline, CDR1 SEHNR and CDR2 FQNEAQ (reference sequence). The J segment lost 7 bases and the V segment lost 4 bases, leaving 3 bases of the junction unmatched. The CDR3 spans 13 residues. This chain's CDR3 is CASSSNRGNEQFF. CDR3 bases: TGTGCCAGCAGCTCGAACAGGGGGAATGAGCAGTTCTTC. The full variable domain, rest sourced from reference TRBV7-9 and TRBJ2-1, is DTGVSQNPRHKITKRGQNVTFRCDPISEHNRLYWYRQTLGQGPEFLTYFQNEAQLEKSRLLSDRFSAERPKGSFSTLEIQRTEQGDSAMYLCASSSNRGNEQFFGPGTRLTVL.

This chain joins TRBV9 and TRBJ2-7; 11 nucleotides align to TRBD2. The CDR3 has 16 amino acids. V trimming: 4 bases; J trimming: 0 bases; junction bases outside the gene matches: 6. Germline CDR1 and CDR2: SGDLS and YYNGEE. CDR3 DNA sequence: TGTGCCAGCAGCCCTGGACTAGCGGGTAGCTCCTACGAGCAGTACTTC. This gives the protein CASSPGLAGSSYEQYF.

Here the CDR3 DNA reads TGTGCCAGCAGTTCGGACTACCTGGGGGCAGATACGCAGTATTTT. This sequence encodes CASSSDYLGADTQYF. The J gene is TRBJ2-3, the V gene TRBV28; perhaps TRBD2 as D (6 bases). Trimming took 4 bases from V and 4 from J, leaving 15 bases between them. This CDR3 is built from 15 residues. CDR1 is MDHEN, CDR2 SYDVKM, per germline.

This clonotype was seen a few times. V usage is TRBV27 and J usage is TRBJ1-4; D not certain. CDR3 length equals 16 residues. V was trimmed by 3 bases and J by 3 bases, leaving 14 bases between them. Germline CDR1 MNHEY, CDR2 SMNVEV (reference sequence). The CDR3 DNA follows: TGTGCCAGCAGTTTTGCAGGAAGAAAAGCTAATGAAAAACTGTTTTTT. Translated: CASSFAGRKANEKLFF.

The chain uses TRBV7-8 and TRBJ2-4; no definite D call. There are 15 residues in the CDR3. V dropped 4 bases and J dropped 2 bases, with 12 bases sitting between them. Germline V gives CDR1 SGHVS, CDR2 FQNEAQ. CDR3 sequence (DNA): TGTGCCAGCAGCTCAGTGACCCACTCCAAAAACATTCAGTACTTC. Amino acid sequence: CASSSVTHSKNIQYF. The variable domain in full, completed from reference TRBV7-8 and TRBJ2-4, reads GAGVSQSPRYKVAKRGQDVALRCDPISGHVSLFWYQQALGQGPEFLTYFQNEAQLDKSGLPSDRFFAERPEGSVSTLKIQRTQQEDSAVYLCASSSVTHSKNIQYFGAGTRLSVL.

This clonotype was seen a few times. The rearrangement links TRBV10-3 to TRBJ1-4; 7 bases fit TRBD1. The J segment lost 8 bases and the V segment lost 10 bases, leaving 10 bases of the junction unmatched. The CDR3 extends over 13 amino acids. Germline V lookup: CDR1 ENHRY, CDR2 SYGVKD. Here the CDR3 DNA reads TGTGCCACCCGACGGGACAGCCAAGAAAAACTGTTTTTT. Translation gives CATRRDSQEKLFF.

This clonotype occurred a few times. This chain connects TRBV4-1 to TRBJ2-6; D perhaps matches TRBD1 (6 bases). Germline V CDR1 and CDR2: MGHRA, YSYEKL. The CDR3 is 13 residues long. Trimming pared 6 bases from V and 9 bases from J, leaving 12 bases between. The CDR3 loop reads CASRRQDYNVLTF. CDR3 in DNA: TGCGCCAGCAGACGACAGGATTACAACGTCCTGACTTTC.

This clonotype has only a few counts. The genes are TRBV11-1 and TRBJ2-1; 10 bases agree with TRBD2. The CDR3 has 16 amino acids. V trimming: 5 bases; J trimming: 8 bases; junction bases outside the gene matches: 12. Germline loops: CDR1 SGHAT, CDR2 FQDESV (reference sequence). This CDR3 reads CASSRRASGRVYEQFF. In DNA form, the CDR3 reads TGTGCCAGCAGCCGAAGGGCTAGCGGGAGAGTTTATGAGCAGTTCTTC.

This clonotype showed up many times. The chain has TRBV12-3 or TRBV12-4 and TRBJ2-1; D not certain. The V end lost 8 bases, the J end lost 4 bases, and 21 bases lay between the germline ends. The CDR3 extends over 16 amino acids. Here the CDR3 DNA reads TGTGCCAGCGGCCTAGGAACCGGGCTCCATTACAATGAGCAGTTCTTC. Encoded protein: CASGLGTGLHYNEQFF.

The sample holds a few counts of this clonotype. The chain joins TRBV12-3 or TRBV12-4 to TRBJ1-1; unclear D gene. This CDR3 region has 15 residues. The ends were cut back, 0 bases at V and 1 base at J, with 9 bases in the middle. In DNA form, the CDR3 reads TGTGCCAGCAGTTTAGCGATAGGGAAGAACACTGAAGCTTTCTTT. Amino acid sequence: CASSLAIGKNTEAFF.

V usage is TRBV30 and J usage is TRBJ1-2; D gene ambiguous. With 0 bases removed from V and 5 bases from J, the gap between germline ends came to 7 bases. The CDR3 totals 12 residues. The germline CDR1 and CDR2 sequences are GTSNPN and SVGIG (reference sequence). The CDR3 sequence: CAWSVISYGYTF. The CDR3 DNA reads as TGTGCCTGGAGTGTAATCTCTTATGGCTACACCTTC. Supplemented by reference TRBV30 and TRBJ1-2, the full variable domain reads SQTIHQWPATLVQPVGSPLSLECTVEGTSNPNLYWYRQAAGRGLQLLFYSVGIGQISSEVPQNLSASRPQDRQFILSSKKLLLSDSGFYLCAWSVISYGYTFGSGTRLTVV.

CDR3 loop: CAWRTSGPYEQYF. The CDR3 DNA follows: TGTGCCTGGAGAACTAGCGGACCCTACGAGCAGTACTTC. The chain joins TRBV30 to TRBJ2-7; 8 nucleotides line up with TRBD2. The CDR3 is made up of 13 amino acids. The junction had 3 bases not matched to a gene; V was cut back by 3 bases and J by 2 bases. Germline CDR1 and CDR2: GTSNPN and SVGIG (reference sequence).

This clonotype was found a few times. V and J are TRBV29-1 and TRBJ2-2, with a tentative D call TRBD1 (7 bases). Germline values: CDR1 SQVTM, CDR2 ANQGSEA. The CDR3 is 19 amino acids. The V end was cut by 0 bases, the J end by 4 bases, with 24 bases between. CDR3 protein: CSVEDRGRQGGAGTGELFF. The CDR3, as DNA: TGCAGCGTTGAAGATCGCGGCCGGCAGGGGGGCGCGGGCACCGGGGAGCTGTTTTTT.

This clonotype was detected only a few times. The chain is built from TRBV6-5 and TRBJ1-6; 9 bases match TRBD1. Germline assignment: CDR1 MNHEY and CDR2 SVGAGI. CDR3 length: 17 residues. The trim removed 5 bases at V and 7 bases at J, leaving 12 bases unmatched. The CDR3 sequence: CASSIQQWTGANSPLHF. The DNA of the CDR3 is TGTGCCAGCAGTATACAACAGTGGACAGGGGCAAATTCACCCCTCCACTTT.

This clonotype has at least ten counts. The chain joins TRBV7-2 to TRBJ1-2, with D maybe TRBD1 (5 bases). This CDR3 spans 15 amino acids. Trimming cost V 5 bases and J 6 bases, with 19 bases left between them. CDR1 is SGHTA and CDR2 is FQGNSA in the germline V gene. The CDR3 DNA reads as TGTGCCAGCAGCGCCCGGGACGCCGGAGGGCATGGCTACACCTTC. It codes for CASSARDAGGHGYTF. The full variable domain, with the rest looked up from reference TRBV7-2 and TRBJ1-2, is GAGVSQSPSNKVTEKGKDVELRCDPISGHTALYWYRQSLGQGLEFLIYFQGNSAPDKSGLPSDRFSAERTGGSVSTLTIQRTQQEDSAVYLCASSARDAGGHGYTFGSGTRLTVV.

The V call is TRBV6-2 or TRBV6-3, the J call TRBJ2-1, with 10 bases matching TRBD2. V lost 6 bases, J lost 5 bases, and 10 bases stayed unmatched. From germline, CDR1 is MNHEY and CDR2 SVGEGT. The CDR3 sequence is 16 residues long. The CDR3 DNA is TGTGCCAGCAGACAACCAAAGCGGGGGGGGGACAATGAGCAGTTCTTC. As protein: CASRQPKRGGDNEQFF.

CDR3 amino acids: CATSDFARAGTTRAGELFF. CDR3 nucleotide sequence: TGTGCCACCAGTGATTTTGCTAGGGCGGGAACAACCAGGGCCGGGGAGCTGTTTTTT. The rearrangement joins TRBV24-1 to TRBJ2-2; D is perhaps TRBD2 (6 bases). Trimming stripped 1 base from V and 6 bases from J, with 23 bases between. The CDR3 consists of 19 residues. Germline-derived CDR1 and CDR2 are KGHDR and SFDVKD.

There are a few counts of this clonotype. The chain has TRBV6-2 or TRBV6-3 and TRBJ2-3; D remains unclear. Germline V gene data show CDR1 as MNHEY and CDR2 as SVGEGT. Trimming took off 2 bases at V and 8 bases at J, with 17 bases between the two ends. The CDR3 loop spans 15 amino acids. DNA for the CDR3: TGTGCCAGCAGTTACGCGGACCAATGGGATCTTACGCAGTATTTT. Its protein product is CASSYADQWDLTQYF.

This clonotype has just a few counts. This chain uses TRBV5-1 with TRBJ2-5; TRBD2 agrees at 8 bases. CDR1 SGHRS and CDR2 YFSETQ come from the germline V gene. Germline trimming cut 2 bases from V and 4 bases from J; bases unmatched to any gene: 7. The CDR3 runs 15 residues. The CDR3 nucleotides read TGCGCCAGCAGCTTCGGGACCCGGGGGGGAGAGACCCAGTACTTC. Translating gives CASSFGTRGGETQYF.

This rearrangement joins TRBV10-3 to TRBJ2-6; D uncertain. Germline assignment: CDR1 ENHRY and CDR2 SYGVKD. Trimming took off 2 bases at V and 4 bases at J, with 12 bases between the two ends. This CDR3 contains 16 residues. The CDR3 bases are TGTGCCATCAGTGAGGACCGGCCACGGGGGGCCAACGTCCTGACTTTC. Translated, it gives CAISEDRPRGANVLTF.

Ten or more counts support this clonotype. The gene calls are TRBV7-2 and TRBJ2-3; D may be TRBD2 (5 bases). This CDR3 contains 13 residues. Trimming cost V 4 bases and J 4 bases, with 9 bases left between them. The germline V gene encodes CDR1 SGHTA and CDR2 FQGNSA. The chain's CDR3 is CASSSPGADTQYF. Here the CDR3 DNA reads TGTGCCAGCAGCTCCCCCGGGGCAGATACGCAGTATTTT.

V and J are TRBV7-9 and TRBJ2-7; no firm D call. Deletions cut 5 bases from V and 7 bases from J, with 18 bases between. The CDR3 is made up of 14 amino acids. In germline, CDR1 is SEHNR, CDR2 FQNEAQ (reference sequence). CDR3 residues: CASSPDLAMSEQYF. CDR3 nucleotide sequence: TGTGCCAGCAGCCCGGATCTGGCGATGAGTGAGCAGTACTTC.

The V call is TRBV5-4, the J call TRBJ2-7; D is unresolved. The CDR3 consists of 15 residues. Germline V gene data show CDR1 as SGHNT and CDR2 as YYREEE (reference sequence). With 2 bases removed from V and 2 bases from J, the gap between germline ends came to 14 bases. The CDR3 DNA reads TGTGCCAGCAGCTTCTGGGCCCTCCCACCCTACGAGCAGTACTTC. It yields the protein CASSFWALPPYEQYF.

This clonotype was detected many times. This CDR3 is CASSEAGVDTDTQYF. The CDR3 DNA follows: TGTGCCAGCAGTGAAGCGGGAGTTGACACAGATACGCAGTATTTT. The chain carries TRBV6-1 and TRBJ2-3, with a weak D call TRBD2 (5 bases). CDR1 is MNHNS, CDR2 SASEGT, per germline. The CDR3 runs 15 residues. V was pared by 0 bases and J by 2 bases, with 9 bases between.